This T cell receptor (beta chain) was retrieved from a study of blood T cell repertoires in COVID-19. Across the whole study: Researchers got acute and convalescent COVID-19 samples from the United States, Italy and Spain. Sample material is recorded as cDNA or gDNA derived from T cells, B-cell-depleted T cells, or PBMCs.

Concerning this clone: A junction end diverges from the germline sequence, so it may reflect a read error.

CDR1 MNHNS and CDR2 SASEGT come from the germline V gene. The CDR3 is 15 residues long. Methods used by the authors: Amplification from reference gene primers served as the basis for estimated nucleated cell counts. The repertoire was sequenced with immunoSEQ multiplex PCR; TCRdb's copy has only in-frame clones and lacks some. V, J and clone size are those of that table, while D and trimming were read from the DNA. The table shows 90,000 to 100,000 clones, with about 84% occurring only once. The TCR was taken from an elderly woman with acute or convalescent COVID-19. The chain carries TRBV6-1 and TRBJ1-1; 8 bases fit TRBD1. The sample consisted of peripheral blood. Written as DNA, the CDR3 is TGTGCCAGCACTGAAACAGGGGGGGGGAACACTGAAGCTTTCTTT. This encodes CASTETGGGNTEAFF.